This T cell receptor beta chain is drawn from a study of prognosis after radiotherapy for stage I lung cancer. Background on the study: SBRT was given in 3 to 5 fractions at a biologically effective dose of at least 100 Gy as radiotherapy. Notes on the study in general: After stereotactic body radiation therapy, median unique TCR clones were approximately 6,700, down from 9,500 to 11,000. Patients who had metastases reportedly showed TRBV and TRBJ gene usage that varied from that of patients who did not.

Multiplex PCR, run in two rounds, amplified TCR beta CDR3 from genomic DNA. Every TRBV and TRBJ gene had its own specific primer in first-round PCR. A second round of PCR was carried out using universal primers. TCRdb passed the multiplex PCR reads through MiXCR, listing each CDR3 protein once. The sample contains 15,000 to 20,000 distinct CDR3 sequences, about 50% of which appear only once. The CDR3 covers 15 residues. The germline gives CDR1 MGHRA, CDR2 YSYEKL. The V end lost 0 bases, the J end lost 3 bases, and 12 bases lay between the germline ends. With respect to this clonotype: As yet, its antigen is unknown.

The source is a donor of 50 years or more with non-small cell lung cancer. Sequencing was performed on PBMCs, taken before or after stereotactic body radiation therapy (not recorded which). The chain uses TRBV4-1 and TRBJ2-7, with no clear D. The CDR3 DNA reads TGCGCCAGCAGCCAAGAACCCCGGTCACACTACGAGCAGTACTTC. As protein: CASSQEPRSHYEQYF.